The 27 T cell receptor beta chains presented below share a single source sample, sequenced in a study of CXCR3-negative and CXCR3-positive naive CD8 T cells. Regarding the study as a whole: Naive CXCR3-positive cells had TRB CDR3s more hydrophobic than those of CXCR3-negative naive cells.

Their antigens remain unidentified. Libraries were UMI-labeled 5' RACE TRB cDNA. From the 5' RACE reads, TCRdb lists one entry per CDR3 protein and no DNA. The sample's table shows some 6,700 distinct CDR3 sequences. The sequenced material came from naive CXCR3+ CD8+ T cells from blood. Subset given: CD45RO-CCR7+CD27+CD95- naive CD8+ T cells expressing CXCR3 (TNR3+). The receptor source for this set is a human donor in good health. Some clones in this sample may be carry-over from other donors' samples.

The chain has TRBV28 and TRBJ2-7; no DNA is available, so the TRBD1 call from TCRdb remains unchecked. The CDR3 runs to 12 residues. Germline V gene data show CDR1 as MDHEN and CDR2 as SYDVKM. The CDR3 spells CASRDSPYEQYF.

In terms of frequency, this clonotype is medium-sized. The V call is TRBV6-5, the J call TRBJ2-3; TCRdb names TRBD2, which stays unverified in the absence of DNA. The CDR3 covers 16 residues. Germline V gene sequence: CDR1 MNHEY, CDR2 SVGAGI. The CDR3 loop is CASSPRDSLSTDTQYF.

This clonotype ranks as medium-sized in terms of frequency. The chain employs TRBV29-1 and TRBJ2-1; TCRdb selects TRBD1, and the lack of DNA leaves this call unchecked. The CDR3 totals 11 residues. CDR1 and CDR2 from the germline V gene are SQVTM and ANQGSEA. The CDR3 spells CSVGQGNEQFF.

The chain employs TRBV5-6 and TRBJ2-7. The CDR3 consists of 14 residues. Germline-derived CDR1 and CDR2 are SGHDT and YYEEEE. CDR3 sequence: CASSRLIVIYEQYF.

This clonotype is classed as medium-sized by frequency. This chain links TRBV29-1 with TRBJ2-1; TCRdb designates TRBD1, a call that cannot be tested without DNA. The CDR3 loop spans 14 amino acids. CDR1 and CDR2 (germline): SQVTM, ANQGSEA. The CDR3: CSVVMGQGDNEQFF.

This clonotype is labeled medium-sized based on frequency. The chain joins TRBV7-9 to TRBJ2-3; the D call of TRBD1 rests on TCRdb alone, since no DNA is present to check it. Germline loops: CDR1 SEHNR, CDR2 FQNEAQ (reference sequence). The CDR3 length is 15 residues. CDR3 protein: CASSFGREAPAFRYF.

By frequency, this clonotype registers medium-sized. The V gene is TRBV28, the J gene TRBJ2-5; TCRdb returns TRBD2, unconfirmable since there is no DNA. CDR1 MDHEN and CDR2 SYDVKM come from the germline V gene. The CDR3 is 13 amino acids. CDR3 loop: CASIVVGGETQYF.

The chain carries TRBV6-6 and TRBJ2-1; no DNA is available, so the TRBD2 call from TCRdb remains unchecked. Per germline, CDR1 MNHNY and CDR2 SVGAGI (reference sequence). The CDR3 extends over 13 amino acids. Here the CDR3 reads CASSSFAADEQFF.

The chain is built from TRBV29-1 and TRBJ1-5; TCRdb calls TRBD1, which cannot be checked without DNA. CDR1 and CDR2 (germline): SQVTM, ANQGSEA. CDR3 size: 13 residues. CDR3 amino acids: CSVATGLNQPQHF.

This clonotype is medium-sized by frequency. The chain is built from TRBV29-1 and TRBJ2-5; with no DNA, the TCRdb D assignment of TRBD1 cannot be verified. Per the germline V gene, CDR1 is SQVTM and CDR2 is ANQGSEA. This CDR3 has 14 amino acids. This CDR3 is CSVEEGGSVETQYF.

The chain employs TRBV18 and TRBJ1-1; no DNA is available, so the TRBD1 call from TCRdb remains unchecked. From germline, CDR1 is KGHSH and CDR2 LQKENI. This CDR3 spans 17 amino acids. This CDR3 reads CASSDPGQGASRTEAFF.

This chain links TRBV4-3 with TRBJ2-1; TCRdb's D call, TRBD2, is unchecked because there is no DNA. CDR1 and CDR2 from the germline V gene are LGHNA and YSLEER. The CDR3 is 14 amino acids. The CDR3 region is CASQEWTSVNEQFF.

This clonotype is deemed medium-sized by its frequency. The chain combines TRBV6-2 or TRBV6-3 with TRBJ2-7; TCRdb's D call of TRBD1 is untestable without DNA. This CDR3 comprises 19 residues. Germline V gives CDR1 MNHEY, CDR2 SVGEGT. CDR3 sequence: CASSYSSIPGTGASYEQYF.

In terms of frequency, this clonotype is medium-sized. The gene calls are TRBV25-1 and TRBJ2-7; the D gene TCRdb calls, TRBD2, cannot be checked with no DNA. From germline, CDR1 is MGHDK and CDR2 SYGVNS. CDR3 length equals 13 residues. This chain's CDR3 is CASSEVAGGEQYF.

CDR3 residues: CSVEGAAPEGKNIQYF. This chain links TRBV29-1 with TRBJ2-4; TCRdb picks TRBD1, but there is no DNA to check that call. Germline-derived CDR1 and CDR2 are SQVTM and ANQGSEA. This CDR3 comprises 16 residues.

The chain recombines TRBV29-1 with TRBJ2-2. The CDR3 covers 13 residues. Per the germline V gene, CDR1 is SQVTM and CDR2 is ANQGSEA. The CDR3 reads CSVEESNTGELFF.

This chain connects TRBV5-5 to TRBJ2-1. The CDR3 sequence is 15 residues long. CDR1 and CDR2 (germline): SGHKS, YYEKEE (reference sequence). CDR3 sequence: CASSLVFSSYNEQFF.

This clonotype is identified as medium-sized from frequency. The chain uses TRBV4-2 and TRBJ2-1; TCRdb designates TRBD2, a call that cannot be tested without DNA. The germline V gene has CDR1 LGHNA and CDR2 YNFKEQ. This CDR3 has 17 residues. The CDR3 here is CASSQEGASGRMDEQFF.

This clonotype counts as medium-sized by frequency. The rearrangement links TRBV7-2 to TRBJ2-2. The CDR3 consists of 16 residues. CDR1 is SGHTA, CDR2 FQGNSA, per germline. The CDR3 reads CASSRTRSWNTGELFF.

In terms of frequency, this clonotype is medium-sized. This chain uses TRBV29-1 with TRBJ2-7; absent DNA, TCRdb's TRBD1 call cannot be checked. The CDR3 length is 16 residues. CDR1 and CDR2 from the germline V gene are SQVTM and ANQGSEA. The CDR3 region is CSVEIMGQGSLDEQYF.

In terms of frequency, this clonotype is medium-sized. The chain joins TRBV4-2 to TRBJ2-7; TCRdb's D gene call, TRBD1, goes unchecked for lack of DNA. The CDR3 runs 16 residues. Looked up from germline, CDR1 is LGHNA and CDR2 is YNFKEQ. This chain's CDR3 is CASSQEIQGAGYEQYF.

Its frequency marks this clonotype as medium-sized. V usage is TRBV29-1 and J usage is TRBJ2-1; TCRdb returns TRBD1, unconfirmable since there is no DNA. CDR1 and CDR2 (germline): SQVTM, ANQGSEA. The CDR3 has 14 amino acids. CDR3 loop: CSGTGQENYNEQFF.

This clonotype is deemed medium-sized by its frequency. V usage is TRBV4-2 and J usage is TRBJ1-4; TCRdb designates TRBD1, a call that cannot be tested without DNA. The germline gives CDR1 LGHNA, CDR2 YNFKEQ. This CDR3 is built from 16 residues. The CDR3: CASSQLEGGLNEKLFF.

This CDR3 reads CASSRDGSTNEKLFF. The V gene is TRBV25-1, the J gene TRBJ1-4; lacking DNA, the TRBD1 call made by TCRdb goes unchecked. This CDR3 contains 15 residues. The germline V gene encodes CDR1 MGHDK and CDR2 SYGVNS.

The J gene is TRBJ2-2, the V gene TRBV19; the TCRdb call, TRBD1, lacks DNA for checking. This CDR3 has 18 residues. Germline V gene sequence: CDR1 LNHDA, CDR2 SQIVND (reference sequence). CDR3 sequence: CASSIVFGQGSYTGELFF.

This CDR3 is CASSPIELNTEAFF. The chain combines TRBV7-2 with TRBJ1-1. CDR3 size: 14 residues. Germline V gives CDR1 SGHTA, CDR2 FQGNSA.

The chain links TRBV29-1 to TRBJ2-7; TCRdb designates TRBD1, a call that cannot be tested without DNA. The CDR3 loop spans 14 amino acids. Germline assignment: CDR1 SQVTM and CDR2 ANQGSEA. This chain's CDR3 is CSVSRDTTPYEQYF.